This is a list of T cell receptor beta chains from one sample in a study of T-cell memory formation after mild COVID-19. TCRdb re-analysed the 5' RACE reads in MiXCR, keeping a single row per CDR3 protein. The table has approximately 150,000 distinct CDR3 sequences, under 7% seen once. Specimen: PBMCs or a T cell subset sorted from them (not recorded which). The source is an adult woman who had mild COVID-19 (a few samples of this study predate the infection). Cell type and time point are not known. The CDR3 runs from the conserved cysteine through the conserved F or W. Each record gives: J gene, CDR3 length, clone size, V gene, D gene, CDR3 DNA, CDR3 protein. A D gene is named only where the DNA matches it firmly. Some rows have no size entry. The others give once, few or many, or a class for an expanded clone.

>TRBJ1-6|14|few|TRBV25-1|-
TGTGCCAGCAGCGGGGGCGGAAGGATTGGGGCCCTCCACTTT
CASSGGGRIGALHF
>TRBJ2-7|15|few|TRBV2|-
TGTGCCAGCGGGGAGCAGGGGGGAGGATCCTACGAGCAGTACTTC
CASGEQGGGSYEQYF
>TRBJ2-5|14|many|TRBV7-8|TRBD1
TGTGCCAGCACTTCGGGACAGATACAAGAGACCCAGTACTTC
CASTSGQIQETQYF
>TRBJ1-1|14|few|TRBV29-1|-
TGCAGCGTTGAACAGGGTAGGGGTTTCGGTGAAGCTTTCTTT
CSVEQGRGFGEAFF
>TRBJ1-6|15|few|TRBV5-1|-
TGCGCCAGCAGCTCGGCAGGCTCCGGGGACTCACCCCTCCACTTT
CASSSAGSGDSPLHF
>TRBJ1-3|15|-|TRBV12-3/TRBV12-4|-
TGTGCCAGCAGTTTTGAGGGGGGTATGGGAAACACCATATATTTT
CASSFEGGMGNTIYF
>TRBJ2-7|11|many|TRBV5-8|-
TGTGCCAGCAGCTTGGCATCCGAGCAGTACTTC
CASSLASEQYF
>TRBJ2-5|14|-|TRBV20-1|TRBD2
TGCAGCGCCGGGACTAGCCCTGATGGAGGGACCCAGTACTTC
CSAGTSPDGGTQYF
>TRBJ2-1|16|many|TRBV7-2|TRBD2
TGTGCCAGCAGCTTAGCCGGGACTAGCATGTTAGACGAGCAGTTCTTC
CASSLAGTSMLDEQFF
>TRBJ2-7|16|-|TRBV6-2/TRBV6-3|-
TGTGCCAGCAGTTACTCACCCTCCGGGCTCACCTACGAGCAGTACTTC
CASSYSPSGLTYEQYF
>TRBJ2-1|15|-|TRBV18|-
TGTGCCAGCTCACCACCCAGCAATCTTAACAATGAGCAGTTCTTC
CASSPPSNLNNEQFF
>TRBJ1-3|16|few|TRBV7-8|-
TGTGCCAGCAACTCAATGGGGCGTGGGGCTGGAAACACCATATATTTT
CASNSMGRGAGNTIYF
>TRBJ2-7|17|many|TRBV10-1|TRBD1
TGCGCCAGCAGTGTCGGACAGGGGGACCTGAGCTCCTACGAGCAGTACTTC
CASSVGQGDLSSYEQYF
>TRBJ1-2|15|many|TRBV7-9|TRBD1
TGTGCCAGCAGCTTGACGACAGGGCCTGCTAGAGGCTACACCTTC
CASSLTTGPARGYTF
>TRBJ1-1|13|few|TRBV5-1|-
TGCGCCAGCAGCAGGGCGGGTTTTGTTGAAGCTTTCTTT
CASSRAGFVEAFF
>TRBJ2-2|15|few|TRBV6-5|-
TGTGCCAGCAGGCCACCGGGACAGAACACCGGGGAGCTGTTTTTT
CASRPPGQNTGELFF
>TRBJ1-1|14|many|TRBV24-1|TRBD1
TGTGCCACCAAGGGACAGGGAGAGGGCACTGAAGCTTTCTTT
CATKGQGEGTEAFF
>TRBJ2-1|16|few|TRBV2|TRBD2
TGTGCCAGCAGTAAGGGACTAGCGGGAGGGTACAATGAGCAGTTCTTC
CASSKGLAGGYNEQFF
>TRBJ2-1|13|many|TRBV2|-
TGTGCCAGCAGTGTATTTAAGTCCGGTGAGCAGTTCTTC
CASSVFKSGEQFF
>TRBJ2-7|13|many|TRBV6-2/TRBV6-3|TRBD2
TGTGCCAGCCGGCAGCCTAGCGGGAACGAGCAGTACTTC
CASRQPSGNEQYF
>TRBJ2-1|12|-|TRBV20-1|-
TGCAGTGCTCTCCCCCCCGGAGATGAGCAGTTCTTC
CSALPPGDEQFF
>TRBJ2-3|13|few|TRBV5-1|-
TGCGCCAGCAGCTCCGAGGTCTCGAATACGCAGTATTTT
CASSSEVSNTQYF
>TRBJ1-2|13|many|TRBV25-1|-
TGTGCCACCAAGGGTATGCGGGACTATGGCTACACCTTC
CATKGMRDYGYTF
>TRBJ1-1|13|-|TRBV7-3|-
TGTGCCAGCAGCCAGGGGCCGAACACTGAAGCTTTCTTT
CASSQGPNTEAFF
>TRBJ2-7|12|few|TRBV18|-
TGTGCCAGCTCATCCTTGGCTCAGGAGCAGTACTTC
CASSSLAQEQYF
>TRBJ2-7|17|many|TRBV4-3|TRBD1
TGCGCCAGCAGCCGTGCTATTCCGGGACAGGGGGCCTACGAGCAGTACTTC
CASSRAIPGQGAYEQYF
>TRBJ1-2|17|-|TRBV12-3/TRBV12-4|TRBD1
TGTGCCAGCAGTCTAGGTGGACAGGGTGGGACTTTGGCTGGCTACACCTTC
CASSLGGQGGTLAGYTF
>TRBJ1-5|14|many|TRBV12-3/TRBV12-4|-
TGTGCCAGCAGTTTGGCGGGGGCCGCTCAGCCCCAGCATTTT
CASSLAGAAQPQHF
>TRBJ1-1|14|many|TRBV7-9|-
TGTGCCAGCAGCTTAGCGGGGAGAGGTGATGAAGCTTTCTTT
CASSLAGRGDEAFF
>TRBJ1-1|14|many|TRBV7-9|-
TGTGCCAGCAGCTTAGGGAACAGTGCCACTGAAGCTTTCTTT
CASSLGNSATEAFF
>TRBJ2-3|16|-|TRBV4-3|-
TGCGCCAGCAGCCAAGAGTTATGGAGTCGCACAGATACGCAGTATTTT
CASSQELWSRTDTQYF
>TRBJ1-6|12|-|TRBV12-3/TRBV12-4|-
TGTGCCAGCAGTTTGAGGAATTCACCCCTCCACTTT
CASSLRNSPLHF
>TRBJ2-5|16|-|TRBV3-1|-
TGTGCCAGCAGCCAAGGTCTAGCCTCGTACCAAGAGACCCAGTACTTC
CASSQGLASYQETQYF
>TRBJ1-1|15|many|TRBV12-3/TRBV12-4|TRBD1
TGTGCCAGCAGTTTAACCGGGACAGGGGCGGCTGAAGCTTTCTTT
CASSLTGTGAAEAFF